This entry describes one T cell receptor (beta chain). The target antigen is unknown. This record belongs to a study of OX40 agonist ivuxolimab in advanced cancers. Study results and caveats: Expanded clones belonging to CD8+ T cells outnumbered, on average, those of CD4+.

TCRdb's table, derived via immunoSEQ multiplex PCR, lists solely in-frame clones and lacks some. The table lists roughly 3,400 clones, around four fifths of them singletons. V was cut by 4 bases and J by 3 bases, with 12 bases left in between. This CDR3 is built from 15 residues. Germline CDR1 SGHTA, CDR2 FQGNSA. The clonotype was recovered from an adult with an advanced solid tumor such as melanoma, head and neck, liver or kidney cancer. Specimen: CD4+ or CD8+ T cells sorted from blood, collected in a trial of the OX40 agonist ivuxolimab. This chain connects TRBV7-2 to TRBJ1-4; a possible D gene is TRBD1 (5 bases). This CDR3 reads CASSSQGAPNEKLFF. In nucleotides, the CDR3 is TGTGCCAGCAGCTCCCAAGGGGCCCCTAATGAAAAACTGTTTTTT.